A single sample gave rise to the 10 T cell receptor beta chains below, sequenced in a study of shared clonotypes between healthy human individuals (dated by TCRdb to about 2020). Library construction relied on the immunoSEQ multiplex PCR assay. TCRdb's version of the immuneACCESS table is confined to in-frame rearrangements and falls short of the full clone set. An unresolved V gene accounts for under half of the shortfall where checked; the remainder is of unknown origin. The table for this sample lists 650,000 to 800,000 clones; roughly 72% of them were counted only once. Jointly, the top ten make up more than 1.5% of the sample. Sample: memory CD4+ T cells sorted from blood. In light of the paper, this sample's cell subset or site label describes: CD45RA-negative fraction. The source of these receptors is a woman in her twenties or thirties in good health.

This chain uses TRBV11-2 with TRBJ2-5, with 8 bases lining up with TRBD1. Germline V gene sequence: CDR1 SGHAT, CDR2 FQNNGV. The CDR3 is made up of 17 amino acids. The J segment lost 3 bases and the V segment lost 1 base, leaving 10 bases of the junction unmatched. CDR3 amino acids: CASSLVGRGLGKETQYF. In DNA, the CDR3 is TGTGCCAGCAGCTTAGTGGGCAGGGGGCTAGGGAAAGAGACCCAGTACTTC.

This clone was observed a few times. The chain has TRBV11-2 and TRBJ2-3; the D gene is possibly TRBD2 (5 bases). The CDR3 runs to 12 residues. With 5 bases removed from V and 10 bases from J, the gap between germline ends came to 13 bases. Germline V gene sequence: CDR1 SGHAT, CDR2 FQNNGV. The CDR3 region is CASSLWETAQYF. CDR3 nucleotides: TGTGCCAGCAGCCTTTGGGAGACGGCGCAGTATTTT. Combining the CDR3 with reference TRBV11-2 and TRBJ2-3 gives the whole variable domain EAGVAQSPRYKIIEKRQSVAFWCNPISGHATLYWYQQILGQGPKLLIQFQNNGVVDDSQLPKDRFSAERLKGVDSTLKIQPAKLEDSAVYLCASSLWETAQYFGPGTRLTVL.

V usage is TRBV5-5 and J usage is TRBJ2-7; 13 nucleotides line up with TRBD2. The CDR3 runs 14 residues. With 7 bases clipped from V and 6 bases from J, the junction kept 7 bases outside the gene matches. The V gene's germline CDR1 is SGHKS and CDR2 YYEKEE (reference sequence). The CDR3 sequence is CASYRTSGSSEQYF. DNA for the CDR3: TGTGCCAGCTACCGGACTAGCGGGAGTTCCGAGCAGTACTTC.

This sequence joins TRBV5-6 and TRBJ2-1, with D possibly TRBD2 on 5 matching bases. The germline V gene encodes CDR1 SGHDT and CDR2 YYEEEE. With 2 bases removed from V and 3 bases from J, the gap between germline ends came to 9 bases. The CDR3 runs to 14 residues. The DNA of the CDR3 is TGTGCCAGCAGCTTCGGGGTTCTCTACAATGAGCAGTTCTTC. Its protein product is CASSFGVLYNEQFF.

A single count supports this clone. Other DNA sequences within the sample encode an identical CDR3. The genes are TRBV18 and TRBJ1-5, with D unclear. The V and J ends lost 1 base and 5 bases respectively, with 6 bases between them. CDR1 is KGHSH, CDR2 LQKENI, per germline. The CDR3 runs to 13 residues. This CDR3 is CASSPQGHQPQHF. The CDR3 nucleotides are TGTGCCAGCTCACCACAGGGCCATCAGCCCCAGCATTTT.

The CDR3 sequence is CASSVGRGANYGYTF. The DNA of the CDR3 is TGTGCCAGCAGTGTGGGCAGGGGTGCTAACTATGGCTACACCTTC. The V call is TRBV6-1, the J call TRBJ1-2; tentatively, D is TRBD1 (6 bases). From germline, CDR1 is MNHNS and CDR2 SASEGT. With 4 bases removed from V and 0 bases from J, the gap between germline ends came to 12 bases. This CDR3 region has 15 residues.

With respect to this clone: Other DNA sequences in this sample translate to the same CDR3. The chain uses TRBV11-2 and TRBJ1-1; D gene uncertain. The CDR3 totals 13 residues. V shed 5 bases and J shed 3 bases, with 10 bases lying between them. The germline V gene has CDR1 SGHAT and CDR2 FQNNGV. The CDR3 protein is CASSRQRDTEAFF. As DNA, the CDR3 is TGTGCCAGCAGCCGGCAGAGGGACACTGAAGCTTTCTTT.

The V gene is TRBV1, the J gene TRBJ2-1; TRBD2 is the table's D call and was not checked against the DNA. TRBV1 is tagged as a pseudogene. The CDR3 contains 16 residues. This chain's CDR3 is CTSSQRAGGSHNEQFF. CDR3 DNA sequence: TGCACCAGCAGCCAAAGAGCGGGAGGTTCCCACAATGAGCAGTTCTTC.

The chain has TRBV28 and TRBJ2-2; 8 nucleotides match TRBD2. Trimming cost V 7 bases and J 15 bases; bases outside gene matches: 16. CDR3 length equals 14 residues. Per germline, CDR1 MDHEN and CDR2 SYDVKM. DNA for the CDR3: TGTGCCAGCACCCAAAGGACTAGCCTCAAGGATTTGTTTTTT. As protein: CASTQRTSLKDLFF.

The chain joins TRBV5-1 to TRBJ2-2; D is possibly TRBD1 or TRBD2 (6 bases each). V gave up 2 bases and J gave up 8 bases, with 10 bases separating them. Germline-derived CDR1 and CDR2 are SGHRS and YFSETQ. This CDR3 region has 13 residues. The DNA for the CDR3 is TGCGCCAGCAGCTTTGGGGGGCCGGGGGAGCTGTTTTTT. Residues: CASSFGGPGELFF. Filled out from reference TRBV5-1 and TRBJ2-2, the complete variable domain reads KAGVTQTPRYLIKTRGQQVTLSCSPISGHRSVSWYQQTPGQGLQFLFEYFSETQRNKGNFPGRFSGRQFSNSRSEMNVSTLELGDSALYLCASSFGGPGELFFGEGSRLTVL.